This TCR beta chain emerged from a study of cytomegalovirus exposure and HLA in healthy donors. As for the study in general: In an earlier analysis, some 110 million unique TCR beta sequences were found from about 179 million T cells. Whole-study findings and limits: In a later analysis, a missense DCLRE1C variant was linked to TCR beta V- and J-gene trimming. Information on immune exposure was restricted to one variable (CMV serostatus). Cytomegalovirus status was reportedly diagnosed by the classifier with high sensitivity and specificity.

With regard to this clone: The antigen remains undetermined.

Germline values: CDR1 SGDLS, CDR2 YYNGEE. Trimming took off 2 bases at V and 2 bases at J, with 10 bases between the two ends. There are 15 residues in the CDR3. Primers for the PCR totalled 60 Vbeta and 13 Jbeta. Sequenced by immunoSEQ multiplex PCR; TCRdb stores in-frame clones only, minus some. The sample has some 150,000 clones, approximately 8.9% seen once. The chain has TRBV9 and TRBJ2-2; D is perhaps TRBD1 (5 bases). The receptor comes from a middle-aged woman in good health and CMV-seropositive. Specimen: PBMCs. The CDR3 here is CASSVSGFNTGELFF. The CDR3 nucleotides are TGTGCCAGCAGCGTCTCAGGGTTTAACACCGGGGAGCTGTTTTTT.